These 15 T cell receptor beta chains were sequenced from one sample in a study of shared clonotypes between healthy human individuals. Some clones are missing from TCRdb's copy, which holds only in-frame ones; the method was immunoSEQ multiplex PCR. Among 2.5 million or so clones listed, around 94% were seen once. The source material was naive CD4+ T cells sorted from blood. Subset described: CD45RA+ positively selected. The origin of the receptors is a man in his late teens or twenties in good health.

Concerning this clone itself: This sample also contains other DNA sequences that code for the same CDR3. The V and J genes are TRBV7-2 and TRBJ2-5; D is ambiguous. Trimming cost V 5 bases and J 5 bases, with 6 bases left between them. The CDR3 covers 11 residues. From germline, CDR1 is SGHTA and CDR2 FQGNSA. In DNA, the CDR3 is TGTGCCAGCAGCCCTCTTGAGACCCAGTACTTC. Its translation: CASSPLETQYF.

The chain joins TRBV5-1 to TRBJ1-2; TRBD1 aligns across 7 bases. Germline CDR1 SGHRS, CDR2 YFSETQ. J gave up 5 bases and V 4 bases, and 17 bases lay outside the gene matches. CDR3 length: 17 amino acids. CDR3 sequence: CASSPLRQGLEIYGYTF. The CDR3 DNA follows: TGCGCCAGCAGCCCCCTAAGACAGGGTCTGGAAATTTATGGCTACACCTTC.

The chain is built from TRBV9 and TRBJ1-5; D is ambiguous. V gave up 4 bases and J gave up 2 bases, with 16 bases separating them. Germline V gene sequence: CDR1 SGDLS, CDR2 YYNGEE. The CDR3 is made up of 16 amino acids. This chain's CDR3 is CASSPGIGSGNQPQHF. The CDR3 DNA reads TGTGCCAGCAGCCCGGGGATTGGCTCGGGCAATCAGCCCCAGCATTTT.

J is TRBJ2-7 and V is TRBV30; D could derive from TRBD1 or TRBD2 (5 bases each). Trimming stripped 4 bases from V and 0 bases from J, with 19 bases between. The germline V gene has CDR1 GTSNPN and CDR2 SVGIG (reference sequence). This CDR3 contains 16 residues. This CDR3 is CAWKGRVALDSYEQYF. The CDR3 DNA reads TGTGCCTGGAAGGGGCGGGTGGCCCTTGACTCCTACGAGCAGTACTTC.

The chain uses TRBV30 and TRBJ2-7, with 15 bases matching TRBD2. Germline-derived CDR1 and CDR2 are GTSNPN and SVGIG (reference sequence). Trimming took 1 base from V and 5 from J; bases not matched to a gene: 21. The CDR3 totals 21 residues. In DNA form, the CDR3 reads TGTGCCTGGAGTGGCCTCATCAAAATCGGGACTAGCGGGGGGAGCAGGGACGAGCAGTACTTC. Its translation is CAWSGLIKIGTSGGSRDEQYF.

This chain links TRBV6-5 with TRBJ2-3, with TRBD2 as a possible D gene (6 bases). CDR1 is MNHEY and CDR2 is SVGAGI in the germline V gene. The CDR3 runs to 15 residues. The V end lost 5 bases, the J end lost 4 bases, and 16 bases lay between the germline ends. DNA for the CDR3: TGTGCCAGCAGTACCGGACTATTATCGGCAGATACGCAGTATTTT. Translated, it gives CASSTGLLSADTQYF.

The genes are TRBV28 and TRBJ2-6, with D maybe TRBD2 (7 bases). There are 17 residues in the CDR3. Germline V gives CDR1 MDHEN, CDR2 SYDVKM. The V gene lost 5 bases and the J gene lost 4 bases, with 18 bases spanning the gap. DNA for the CDR3: TGTGCCAGCAGTCCCGGGGGGCCCGCTGTGGGGGCCAACGTCCTGACTTTC. Amino acids: CASSPGGPAVGANVLTF.

V gene TRBV10-3 combines with J gene TRBJ1-4; D might be TRBD1 (5 bases). Per germline, CDR1 ENHRY and CDR2 SYGVKD. CDR3 size: 12 residues. Trimming stripped 4 bases from V and 11 bases from J, with 11 bases between. The CDR3: CAISGDAGKLFF. The CDR3 nucleotides read TGTGCCATCAGTGGTGATGCAGGGAAACTGTTTTTT.

J is TRBJ2-7 and V is TRBV11-2, with 11 bases lining up with TRBD2. This CDR3 has 15 residues. The germline V gene has CDR1 SGHAT and CDR2 FQNNGV. V lost 6 bases, J lost 5 bases, and 9 bases stayed unmatched. CDR3 loop: CASRSLAGERNEQYF. Written as DNA, the CDR3 is TGTGCCAGCAGATCACTAGCGGGGGAACGGAACGAGCAGTACTTC. The variable domain in full, completed from reference TRBV11-2 and TRBJ2-7, reads EAGVAQSPRYKIIEKRQSVAFWCNPISGHATLYWYQQILGQGPKLLIQFQNNGVVDDSQLPKDRFSAERLKGVDSTLKIQPAKLEDSAVYLCASRSLAGERNEQYFGPGTRLTVT.

This CDR3 reads CASSSRPGQFNYGYTF. The CDR3 DNA reads TGTGCCAGCAGTTCCCGCCCGGGACAGTTTAACTATGGCTACACCTTC. The chain carries TRBV6-5 and TRBJ1-2, with TRBD1 matching over 7 bases. This CDR3 has 16 amino acids. Per the germline V gene, CDR1 is MNHEY and CDR2 is SVGAGI. V trimming: 4 bases; J trimming: 1 base; junction bases outside the gene matches: 9.

This clone was found once. V usage is TRBV6-4 and J usage is TRBJ1-1; a weak D match, TRBD1 (5 bases). This CDR3 has 15 residues. Germline-derived CDR1 and CDR2 are MRHNA and SNTAGT. V gave up 5 bases and J gave up 1 base, with 14 bases separating them. The chain's CDR3 is CASSRKGIGNTEAFF. CDR3 nucleotides: TGTGCCAGCAGTCGCAAGGGGATTGGGAACACTGAAGCTTTCTTT.

In the case of this clone: Other DNA variants within this sample encode the same CDR3. The rearrangement links TRBV2 to TRBJ1-2, with D possibly matching TRBD1 (5 bases). The CDR3 has 13 residues. The V and J ends lost 4 bases and 4 bases respectively, with 10 bases between them. Germline loops: CDR1 SNHLY, CDR2 FYNNEI. In DNA, the CDR3 is TGTGCCAGCAGTGGTGGGGGGAGCTATGGCTACACCTTC. Its protein product is CASSGGGSYGYTF.

The rearrangement uses TRBV5-1 and TRBJ1-3; D unresolved. Germline-derived CDR1 and CDR2 are SGHRS and YFSETQ. V lost 0 bases to trimming and J lost 4 bases, with 14 bases between them. The CDR3 has 16 residues. CDR3 coding DNA: TGCGCCAGCAGCTTGGGGGGATATCGTCAGGGAAACACCATATATTTT. It is translated as CASSLGGYRQGNTIYF. The full variable domain, rest sourced from reference TRBV5-1 and TRBJ1-3, is KAGVTQTPRYLIKTRGQQVTLSCSPISGHRSVSWYQQTPGQGLQFLFEYFSETQRNKGNFPGRFSGRQFSNSRSEMNVSTLELGDSALYLCASSLGGYRQGNTIYFGEGSWLTVV.

V usage is TRBV18 and J usage is TRBJ2-4; TRBD1 agrees at 10 bases. The CDR3 contains 15 residues. The trim removed 6 bases at V and 5 bases at J, leaving 7 bases unmatched. Germline V lookup: CDR1 KGHSH, CDR2 LQKENI. CDR3 protein: CASSPRTGGENIQYF. CDR3 nucleotide sequence: TGTGCCAGCTCCCCTCGGACAGGGGGAGAAAACATTCAGTACTTC.

To note about this clone: Other DNA sequences in the same sample also yield this CDR3. The chain has TRBV18 and TRBJ2-3; the match to TRBD2 covers 14 bases. V was clipped by 4 bases and J by 5 bases; unmatched bases: 2. Germline CDR1 and CDR2: KGHSH and LQKENI. The CDR3 runs to 15 residues. The CDR3 region is CASSLGLAGVDTQYF. For the CDR3, the DNA is TGTGCCAGCTCACTGGGACTAGCGGGAGTAGATACGCAGTATTTT.